The rows below give T cell receptor beta chains drawn from one sample of a study of T cell responses to AZD1222 COVID-19 vaccine. TCRdb's table, derived via immunoSEQ multiplex PCR, lists solely in-frame clones and lacks some. Counted here are about 120,000 clones, around 85% occurring once; the ten biggest clones make up around 3.9%. Specimen: peripheral blood, collected on day 0 of MenACWY control vaccination. The receptor source for this set is an adult in good health. The CDR3 runs from the conserved cysteine through the conserved F or W. D genes are given only for firm matches. Clone sizes are given selectively: once, few, many, or a class where the clone is expanded.

length: 15; size: NA; J: TRBJ1-5; D: NA; V: TRBV24-1; CDR3: CATSDHRQSNQPQHF; DNA: TGTGCCACCAGTGACCACCGACAGAGCAATCAGCCCCAGCATTTT
length: 19; size: NA; J: TRBJ1-5; D: TRBD1; V: TRBV5-1; CDR3: CASSLVGQGPFSGDQPQHF; DNA: TGCGCCAGCAGCTTGGTGGGACAGGGACCTTTTAGTGGGGATCAGCCCCAGCATTTT
length: 15; size: NA; J: TRBJ1-2; D: TRBD1; V: TRBV11-3; CDR3: CASSPSRGQVDGYTF; DNA: TGTGCCAGCAGCCCTTCAAGAGGACAGGTTGATGGCTACACCTTC
length: 12; size: NA; J: TRBJ1-5; D: NA; V: TRBV27; CDR3: CASSFVNQPQHF; DNA: TGTGCCAGCAGTTTTGTCAATCAGCCCCAGCATTTT
length: 14; size: few; J: TRBJ2-5; D: NA; V: TRBV30; CDR3: CAWSAPRGQETQYF; DNA: TGTGCCTGGAGTGCCCCCCGGGGTCAAGAGACCCAGTACTTC
length: 15; size: NA; J: TRBJ1-1; D: NA; V: TRBV28; CDR3: CASTPYTGSMTEAFF; DNA: TGTGCCAGCACCCCGTATACAGGGTCTATGACTGAAGCTTTCTTT
length: 14; size: NA; J: TRBJ1-6; D: NA; V: TRBV5-5; CDR3: CASSLGGAHSPLHF; DNA: TGTGCCAGCAGCTTGGGGGGGGCTCATTCACCCCTCCACTTT
length: 14; size: NA; J: TRBJ1-2; D: NA; V: TRBV6-1; CDR3: CASSEGQSNYGYTF; DNA: TGTGCCAGCAGCGAAGGACAGAGCAACTATGGCTACACCTTC
length: 13; size: NA; J: TRBJ1-4; D: NA; V: TRBV18; CDR3: CASSKDSNEKLFF; DNA: TGTGCCAGCTCGAAGGACAGTAATGAAAAACTGTTTTTT
length: 15; size: NA; J: TRBJ2-3; D: NA; V: TRBV7-2; CDR3: CASSLMGVSTDTQYF; DNA: TGTGCCAGCAGCTTAATGGGGGTTAGCACAGATACGCAGTATTTT
length: 17; size: NA; J: TRBJ2-5; D: NA; V: TRBV10-2; CDR3: CASSDPPGPRGRETQYF; DNA: TGCGCCAGCAGTGACCCCCCGGGACCCAGAGGACGGGAGACCCAGTACTTC
length: 19; size: NA; J: TRBJ1-6; D: TRBD1; V: TRBV23-1; CDR3: CASSHSPNRGQGNNSPLHF; DNA: TGCGCCAGCAGTCACTCCCCTAATCGCGGACAGGGGAATAATTCACCCCTCCACTTT
length: 21; size: many; J: TRBJ2-1; D: TRBD2; V: TRBV28; CDR3: CASSLQGRTSGGIRFSGEQFF; DNA: TGTGCCAGCAGTTTACAAGGGAGGACTAGCGGGGGAATTAGGTTCTCTGGTGAGCAGTTCTTC
length: 15; size: NA; J: TRBJ2-3; D: TRBD2; V: TRBV19; CDR3: CASSIGTSYTDTQYF; DNA: TGTGCCAGTAGTATCGGGACTAGTTACACAGATACGCAGTATTTT
length: 16; size: NA; J: TRBJ1-3; D: NA; V: TRBV18; CDR3: CASSPLFGDRGNTIYF; DNA: TGTGCCAGCTCACCACTTTTTGGAGACAGAGGAAACACCATATATTTT
length: 15; size: NA; J: TRBJ1-5; D: TRBD1; V: TRBV30; CDR3: CAWSVGDRGSQPQHF; DNA: TGTGCCTGGAGCGTTGGGGACAGGGGAAGCCAGCCCCAGCATTTT
length: 17; size: NA; J: TRBJ1-5; D: NA; V: TRBV5-6; CDR3: CASSFTDSRASNQPQHF; DNA: TGTGCCAGCAGCTTTACCGACAGTAGGGCGAGCAATCAGCCCCAGCATTTT
length: 13; size: NA; J: TRBJ1-5; D: NA; V: TRBV7-3; CDR3: CASSWSEGQPQHF; DNA: TGTGCCAGCAGCTGGTCTGAGGGTCAGCCCCAGCATTTT
length: 14; size: NA; J: TRBJ1-5; D: TRBD1; V: TRBV28; CDR3: CASRGTGENQPQHF; DNA: TGTGCCAGCAGAGGGACAGGTGAGAATCAGCCCCAGCATTTT
length: 18; size: NA; J: TRBJ2-5; D: NA; V: TRBV7-9; CDR3: CASSLWLGLGQEEETQYF; DNA: TGTGCCAGCAGCTTATGGCTCGGTTTGGGGCAGGAAGAAGAGACCCAGTACTTC
length: 18; size: NA; J: TRBJ1-5; D: NA; V: TRBV28; CDR3: CASSLGRGIGMAGQPQHF; DNA: TGTGCCAGCAGTTTGGGGAGGGGTATTGGAATGGCGGGTCAGCCCCAGCATTTT
length: 15; size: NA; J: TRBJ2-7; D: TRBD1; V: TRBV5-6; CDR3: CASSLVGTGIYEQYF; DNA: TGTGCCAGCAGCTTGGTAGGGACAGGGATCTACGAGCAGTACTTC
length: 18; size: NA; J: TRBJ1-2; D: TRBD1; V: TRBV28; CDR3: CASSLRFRGQGRNYGYTF; DNA: TGTGCCAGCAGTTTAAGGTTTCGGGGACAGGGGCGGAACTATGGCTACACCTTC
length: 14; size: NA; J: TRBJ1-1; D: TRBD1; V: TRBV6-6; CDR3: CASSPDRVYTEAFF; DNA: TGTGCCAGCAGTCCGGACAGGGTATACACTGAAGCTTTCTTT
length: 14; size: NA; J: TRBJ1-6; D: NA; V: TRBV7-8; CDR3: CASRQEDFYSPLHF; DNA: TGTGCCAGCAGGCAAGAGGACTTTTATTCACCCCTCCACTTT
length: 16; size: NA; J: TRBJ1-3; D: NA; V: TRBV9; CDR3: CASSVEGQTSGNTIYF; DNA: TGTGCCAGCAGCGTAGAGGGGCAAACTTCGGGAAACACCATATATTTT
length: 12; size: NA; J: TRBJ2-5; D: TRBD1; V: TRBV12-3/TRBV12-4; CDR3: CASRGTEETQYF; DNA: TGTGCCAGCAGGGGGACAGAAGAGACCCAGTACTTC
length: 18; size: NA; J: TRBJ1-5; D: NA; V: TRBV18; CDR3: CASSPPKGPGRGNQPQHF; DNA: TGTGCCAGCTCACCACCGAAGGGCCCGGGGCGCGGCAATCAGCCCCAGCATTTT
length: 13; size: NA; J: TRBJ2-5; D: NA; V: TRBV28; CDR3: CASTDWRRETQYF; DNA: TGTGCCAGCACCGACTGGAGACGGGAGACCCAGTACTTC
length: 16; size: NA; J: TRBJ1-3; D: TRBD1; V: TRBV4-3; CDR3: CASSRDRGGSGNTIYF; DNA: TGCGCCAGCAGCCGGGACAGGGGGGGCTCTGGAAACACCATATATTTT
length: 15; size: once; J: TRBJ2-7; D: NA; V: TRBV6-5; CDR3: CASSSPGTQSYEQYF; DNA: TGTGCCAGCAGTTCCCCCGGGACACAGTCCTACGAGCAGTACTTC
length: 13; size: NA; J: TRBJ2-1; D: NA; V: TRBV7-2; CDR3: CASSPNFYNEQFF; DNA: TGTGCCAGCAGCCCCAATTTTTACAATGAGCAGTTCTTC
length: 16; size: NA; J: TRBJ1-2; D: NA; V: TRBV4-1; CDR3: CASSQGLGRGDYGYTF; DNA: TGCGCCAGCAGCCAAGGGCTCGGCAGGGGTGACTATGGCTACACCTTC
length: 14; size: once; J: TRBJ1-1; D: NA; V: TRBV7-3; CDR3: CASSVDGVNTEAFF; DNA: TGTGCCAGCAGCGTCGACGGGGTGAACACTGAAGCTTTCTTT
length: 16; size: NA; J: TRBJ1-2; D: NA; V: TRBV7-8; CDR3: CASSLVRNRAYYGYTF; DNA: TGTGCCAGCAGCTTAGTAAGAAACCGGGCGTATTATGGCTACACCTTC
length: 16; size: NA; J: TRBJ1-3; D: TRBD1; V: TRBV11-2; CDR3: CASSLEGRGLGNTIYF; DNA: TGTGCCAGCAGCTTAGAAGGCAGGGGGCTCGGAAACACCATATATTTT
length: 15; size: NA; J: TRBJ2-3; D: TRBD1; V: TRBV19; CDR3: CASSWDRASTDTQYF; DNA: TGTGCCAGTTCTTGGGACAGGGCTAGCACAGATACGCAGTATTTT
length: 16; size: NA; J: TRBJ2-3; D: TRBD2; V: TRBV2; CDR3: CASTPETSGFTDTQYF; DNA: TGTGCCAGCACTCCCGAGACTAGCGGGTTCACAGATACGCAGTATTTT
length: 12; size: NA; J: TRBJ2-7; D: NA; V: TRBV11-3; CDR3: CASRYRDIEQYF; DNA: TGTGCCAGCAGATACCGGGACATCGAGCAGTACTTC
length: 13; size: NA; J: TRBJ2-1; D: NA; V: TRBV11-2; CDR3: CASSYDPSPPQFF; DNA: TGTGCCAGCAGCTACGACCCTAGCCCCCCACAGTTCTTC
length: 15; size: NA; J: TRBJ2-7; D: TRBD2; V: TRBV18; CDR3: CASSPLSGEFYEQYF; DNA: TGTGCCAGCTCACCACTGAGCGGGGAGTTTTACGAGCAGTACTTC
length: 14; size: NA; J: TRBJ2-3; D: TRBD1; V: TRBV5-1; CDR3: CASSEGQFTDTQYF; DNA: TGCGCCAGCAGCGAGGGACAGTTCACGGATACGCAGTATTTT
length: 14; size: NA; J: TRBJ1-5; D: NA; V: TRBV9; CDR3: CASSVVGDGQPQHF; DNA: TGTGCCAGCAGCGTAGTGGGAGATGGGCAGCCCCAGCATTTT
length: 18; size: NA; J: TRBJ1-2; D: NA; V: TRBV4-2; CDR3: CASSPLSGTRRPNYGYTF; DNA: TGTGCCAGCAGCCCTCTCTCGGGGACGAGACGTCCGAACTATGGCTACACCTTC